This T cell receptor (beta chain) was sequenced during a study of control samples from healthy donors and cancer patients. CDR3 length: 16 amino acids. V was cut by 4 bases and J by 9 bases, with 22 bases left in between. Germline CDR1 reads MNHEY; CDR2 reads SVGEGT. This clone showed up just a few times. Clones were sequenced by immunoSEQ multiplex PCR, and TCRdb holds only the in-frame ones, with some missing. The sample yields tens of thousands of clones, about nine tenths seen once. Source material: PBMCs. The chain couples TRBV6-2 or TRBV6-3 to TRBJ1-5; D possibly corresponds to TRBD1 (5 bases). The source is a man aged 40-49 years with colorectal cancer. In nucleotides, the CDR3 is TGTGCCAGCAGTTGGGACCGAGCCCTAAATAGGTGGCCCCAGCATTTT. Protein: CASSWDRALNRWPQHF.